The present TCR beta chain was sequenced within a study of cytomegalovirus exposure and HLA in healthy donors. V trimming: 4 bases; J trimming: 3 bases; junction bases outside the gene matches: 3. Germline CDR1 and CDR2: MNHEY and SMNVEV (reference sequence). The CDR3 length is 14 residues. 13 Jbeta primers and 60 Vbeta primers were used for the PCR. This table comes from immunoSEQ multiplex PCR, and its TCRdb copy is limited to in-frame clones, with some not included. The sample consists of 170,000 or so clones, 77% of them appearing once. Specimen: PBMCs. The V call is TRBV27, the J call TRBJ2-1; TRBD2 aligns across 7 bases. This TCR derives from a woman in her 30s in good health and CMV-seronegative. CDR3: CASSSTSFYNEQFF. The CDR3 DNA follows: TGTGCCAGCAGTTCGACTAGCTTCTACAATGAGCAGTTCTTC.